Each of the 2 T cell receptor beta chains below was sequenced from the same sample in a study of blood T cell repertoires in COVID-19. Sequencing used immunoSEQ multiplex PCR; TCRdb keeps in-frame clones, though not all of them. Among 140,000 to 150,000 clones listed, roughly 80% were seen once. The sequenced sample consisted of peripheral blood. These receptors all come from a human donor in a cohort sampled during active COVID-19.

V and J are TRBV7-2 and TRBJ2-1; 15 bases are a match to TRBD2. V lost 4 bases to trimming and J lost 0 bases; unmatched junction nucleotides: 7. Germline V gene data show CDR1 as SGHTA and CDR2 as FQGNSA. The CDR3 totals 19 residues. Written as DNA, the CDR3 is TGTGCCAGCAGCTCGAAAGGACTAGCGGGGGGGATCTCCTACAATGAGCAGTTCTTC. As protein: CASSSKGLAGGISYNEQFF.

This sequence joins TRBV20-1 and TRBJ2-5; weak D call: TRBD1 (5 bases). The CDR3 consists of 10 residues. The germline V and J ends were trimmed by 6 bases and 4 bases, with 6 bases remaining between them. Germline V CDR1 and CDR2: DFQATT, SNEGSKA (reference sequence). The DNA for the CDR3 is TGCAGTGCCAGGGTAGAGACCCAGTACTTC. Its translation: CSARVETQYF.